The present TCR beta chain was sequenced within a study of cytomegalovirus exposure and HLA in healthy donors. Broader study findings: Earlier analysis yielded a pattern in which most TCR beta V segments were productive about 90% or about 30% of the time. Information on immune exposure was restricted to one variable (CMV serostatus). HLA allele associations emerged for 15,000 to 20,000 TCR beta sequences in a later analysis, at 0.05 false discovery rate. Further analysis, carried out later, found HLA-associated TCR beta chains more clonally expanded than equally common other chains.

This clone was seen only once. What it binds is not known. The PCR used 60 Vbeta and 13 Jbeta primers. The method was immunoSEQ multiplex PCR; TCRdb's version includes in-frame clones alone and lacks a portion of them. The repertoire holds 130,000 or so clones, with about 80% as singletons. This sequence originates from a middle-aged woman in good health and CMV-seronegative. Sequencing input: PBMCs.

CDR3: CASSEWGEGNTEAFF. In nucleotides, the CDR3 is TGTGCCAGCAGTGAATGGGGAGAGGGGAACACTGAAGCTTTCTTT. V is TRBV6-1 and J is TRBJ1-1; no reliable D call. V lost 2 bases and J 1 base, leaving 11 bases between the germline ends. CDR1 MNHNS and CDR2 SASEGT come from the germline V gene. There are 15 residues in the CDR3.